The present T cell receptor (beta chain) was sequenced within a study of OX40 agonist ivuxolimab in advanced cancers. Study observations and caveats: With doses of 0.1-3.0 mg/kg, partial responders showed among the lowest clonal expansion.

Assay used: immunoSEQ multiplex PCR; TCRdb lists only in-frame clones, some missing. In the table there are about 50,000 clones, approximately 78% of which are singletons. The CDR3 is made up of 13 amino acids. Germline trimming cut 3 bases from V and 3 bases from J; bases unmatched to any gene: 2. Germline V gene data show CDR1 as SGHNT and CDR2 as YYREEE (reference sequence). Comments on this clone: Its antigen is as yet unknown.

The gene calls are TRBV5-4 and TRBJ1-2; 7 positions agree with TRBD1. The origin of this receptor is an adult with an advanced solid tumor such as melanoma, head and neck, liver or kidney cancer. Sequencing used CD4+ or CD8+ T cells sorted from blood, obtained in a trial of the OX40 agonist ivuxolimab. In DNA, the CDR3 is TGTGCCAGCAGCTCCGACAGGGACTATGGCTACACCTTC. Its protein product is CASSSDRDYGYTF. The full variable domain, rest sourced from reference TRBV5-4 and TRBJ1-2, is ETGVTQSPTHLIKTRGQQVTLRCSSQSGHNTVSWYQQALGQGPQFIFQYYREEENGRGNFPPRFSGLQFPNYSSELNVNALELDDSALYLCASSSDRDYGYTFGSGTRLTVV.